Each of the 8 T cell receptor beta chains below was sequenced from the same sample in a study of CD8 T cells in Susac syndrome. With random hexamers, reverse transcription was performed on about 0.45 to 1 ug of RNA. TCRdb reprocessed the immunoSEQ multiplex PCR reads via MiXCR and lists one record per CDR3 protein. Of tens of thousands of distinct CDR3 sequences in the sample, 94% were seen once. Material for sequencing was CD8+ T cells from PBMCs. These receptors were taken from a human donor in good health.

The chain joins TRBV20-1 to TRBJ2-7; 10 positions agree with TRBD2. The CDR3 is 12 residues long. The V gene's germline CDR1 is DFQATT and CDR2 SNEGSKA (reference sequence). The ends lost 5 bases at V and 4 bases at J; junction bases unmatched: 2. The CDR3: CSALAGDYEQYV. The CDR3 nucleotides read TGCAGTGCTCTAGCGGGAGATTACGAGCAGTACGTC.

CDR3: CASSPAPTPNTEAFF. In DNA, the CDR3 is TGTGCCAGCAGCCCTGCCCCGACCCCGAACACTGAAGCTTTCTTT. This sequence joins TRBV7-9 and TRBJ1-1, with D uncertain. The CDR3 has 15 amino acids. Germline CDR1 SEHNR, CDR2 FQNEAQ (reference sequence). V gave up 5 bases and J gave up 1 base, with 14 bases separating them.

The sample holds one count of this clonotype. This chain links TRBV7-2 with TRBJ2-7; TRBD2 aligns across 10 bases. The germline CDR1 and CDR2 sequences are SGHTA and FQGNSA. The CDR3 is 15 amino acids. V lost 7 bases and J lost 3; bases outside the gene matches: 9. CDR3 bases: TGTGCCAGCACTATAGCGGGGGGTCCCAACTACGAGCAGTACTTC. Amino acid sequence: CASTIAGGPNYEQYF. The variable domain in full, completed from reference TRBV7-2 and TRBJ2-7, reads GAGVSQSPSNKVTEKGKDVELRCDPISGHTALYWYRQSLGQGLEFLIYFQGNSAPDKSGLPSDRFSAERTGGSVSTLTIQRTQQEDSAVYLCASTIAGGPNYEQYFGPGTRLTVT.

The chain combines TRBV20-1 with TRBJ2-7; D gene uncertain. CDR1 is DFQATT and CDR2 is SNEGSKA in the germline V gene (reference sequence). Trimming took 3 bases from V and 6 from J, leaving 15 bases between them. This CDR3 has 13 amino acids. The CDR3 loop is CSASSLSVLEQYF. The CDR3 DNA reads TGCAGTGCTAGCTCCCTCTCGGTCCTCGAGCAGTACTTC.

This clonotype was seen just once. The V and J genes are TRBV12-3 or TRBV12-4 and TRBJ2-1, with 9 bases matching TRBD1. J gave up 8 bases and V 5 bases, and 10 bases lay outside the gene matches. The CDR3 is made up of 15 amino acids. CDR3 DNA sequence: TGTGCCAGCAGTACGACCCCTGACAGGGGGGATGAGCAGTTCTTC. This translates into CASSTTPDRGDEQFF.

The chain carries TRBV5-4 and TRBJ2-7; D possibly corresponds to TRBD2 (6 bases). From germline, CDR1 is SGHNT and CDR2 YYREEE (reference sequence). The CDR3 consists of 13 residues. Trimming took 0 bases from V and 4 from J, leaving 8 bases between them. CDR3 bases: TGTGCCAGCAGCTTGGGCGGGGAGTACGAGCAGTACGTC. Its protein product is CASSLGGEYEQYV.

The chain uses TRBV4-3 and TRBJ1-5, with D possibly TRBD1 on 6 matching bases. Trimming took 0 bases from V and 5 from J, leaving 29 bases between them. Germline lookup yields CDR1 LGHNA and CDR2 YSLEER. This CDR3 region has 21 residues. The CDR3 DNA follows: TGCGCCAGCAGCCAAGATTTTGAGATTGGGGGTGATACAGGGAGTCATCAGCCCCAGCATTTT. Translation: CASSQDFEIGGDTGSHQPQHF.

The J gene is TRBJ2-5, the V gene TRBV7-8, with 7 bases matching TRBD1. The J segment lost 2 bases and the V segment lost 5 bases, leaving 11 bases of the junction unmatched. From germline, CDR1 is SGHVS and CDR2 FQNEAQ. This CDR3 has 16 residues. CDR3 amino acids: CASSIKTGWDQETQYF. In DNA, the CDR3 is TGTGCCAGCAGCATAAAGACAGGGTGGGATCAAGAGACCCAGTACTTC.